A single sample gave rise to the 3 T cell receptor beta chains below, sequenced in a study of cytomegalovirus exposure and HLA in healthy donors. The PCR employed 60 Vbeta primers together with 13 Jbeta primers. Profiling relied on immunoSEQ multiplex PCR, and the TCRdb table lists in-frame clones only, not all of them. The repertoire holds 100,000 to 150,000 clones, with around three quarters as singletons. Sequenced material: PBMCs. The receptor set was obtained from a male donor in good health and CMV-seropositive.

The DNA of the CDR3 is TGTGCCAGCAGCCACTATAATTCACCCCTCCACTTT. Protein product: CASSHYNSPLHF. The V gene is TRBV27, the J gene TRBJ1-6, with D unresolved. V shed 6 bases and J shed 3 bases, with 3 bases lying between them. Germline assignment: CDR1 MNHEY and CDR2 SMNVEV (reference sequence). The CDR3 spans 12 residues.

V is TRBV6-6 and J is TRBJ2-2; the match to TRBD1 covers 7 bases. Trimming at V came to 5 bases and at J to 4 bases, leaving 7 bases not matched to a gene. The CDR3 is 15 amino acids. The germline gives CDR1 MNHNY, CDR2 SVGAGI (reference sequence). This CDR3 is CASSPTGQITGELFF. The DNA of the CDR3 is TGTGCCAGCAGTCCAACGGGACAGATCACCGGGGAGCTGTTTTTT.

V usage is TRBV6-5 and J usage is TRBJ1-1, with no clear D. V was cut by 0 bases and J by 0 bases, with 5 bases left in between. CDR1 MNHEY and CDR2 SVGAGI come from the germline V gene. CDR3 length: 14 residues. The CDR3 nucleotides are TGTGCCAGCAGTTACTCATCGGTGAACACTGAAGCTTTCTTT. This translates into CASSYSSVNTEAFF.